This is a list of T cell receptor beta chains from one sample in a study of beta chain features in type 1 diabetes. Only in-frame clones appear in the TCRdb table, and some are missing; sequencing was by immunoSEQ multiplex PCR. The sample lists about 900,000 clones, 15% to 20% seen once, with 0.023% in the top ten. Sequencing was carried out using naive CD4+ T cells from blood. These receptor sequences come from a woman aged 18-30 years in good health. Both conserved end residues are part of each CDR3. The size field is filled for only some rows; it gives once, few, many or a size class.

V gene: TRBV10-3
clone size: few
J gene: TRBJ1-4
CDR3 protein: CAISERRANEKLFF

V gene: TRBV7-9
clone size: NA
J gene: TRBJ1-2
CDR3 protein: CASSLEWVDYGYTF

V gene: TRBV28
clone size: few
J gene: TRBJ2-3
CDR3 protein: CAGRSLNTDTQYF

V gene: TRBV6-6
clone size: few
J gene: TRBJ2-2
CDR3 protein: CATSLFGPQTGELFF

V gene: TRBV19
clone size: NA
J gene: TRBJ2-1
CDR3 protein: CATLGTSGSISYNEQFF

V gene: TRBV5-6
clone size: NA
J gene: TRBJ2-7
CDR3 protein: CASSFLPGKYEQYF

V gene: TRBV7-8
clone size: few
J gene: TRBJ2-5
CDR3 protein: CASSIGPQETQYF

V gene: TRBV28
clone size: once
J gene: TRBJ2-7
CDR3 protein: CASSDGHSSYEQYF

V gene: TRBV5-1
clone size: NA
J gene: TRBJ2-1
CDR3 protein: CASSAGYGRQFF

V gene: TRBV11-2
clone size: few
J gene: TRBJ2-3
CDR3 protein: CASSGGWGDTQYF

V gene: TRBV28
clone size: NA
J gene: TRBJ2-1
CDR3 protein: CASSRSSYNEQFF

V gene: TRBV19
clone size: once
J gene: TRBJ2-7
CDR3 protein: CASSQGLAYEQYF

V gene: TRBV10-3
clone size: NA
J gene: TRBJ1-5
CDR3 protein: CAISARQGNQPQHF

V gene: TRBV25-1
clone size: NA
J gene: TRBJ2-7
CDR3 protein: CASSERNDEQYF

V gene: TRBV6-5
clone size: NA
J gene: TRBJ1-1
CDR3 protein: CASRSLSEGNTEAFF

V gene: TRBV18
clone size: NA
J gene: TRBJ2-7
CDR3 protein: CASSPPEGVEQYF

V gene: TRBV2
clone size: NA
J gene: TRBJ2-1
CDR3 protein: CASSEGLAGFDEQFF

V gene: TRBV5-1
clone size: NA
J gene: TRBJ2-5
CDR3 protein: CASSSGQNQETQYF

V gene: TRBV15
clone size: NA
J gene: TRBJ1-2
CDR3 protein: CATSFGGARYGYTF

V gene: TRBV4-1
clone size: NA
J gene: TRBJ2-1
CDR3 protein: CASSQVPPQESSYNEQFF

V gene: TRBV7-2
clone size: few
J gene: TRBJ2-7
CDR3 protein: CASSLAPDSFYEQYF

V gene: TRBV4-2
clone size: NA
J gene: TRBJ1-4
CDR3 protein: CASSQDRALREKLFF

V gene: TRBV29-1
clone size: NA
J gene: TRBJ1-2
CDR3 protein: CSVRVATGTMNYGYTF

V gene: TRBV6-6
clone size: NA
J gene: TRBJ1-5
CDR3 protein: CASGLGTRNQPQHF

V gene: TRBV7-2
clone size: NA
J gene: TRBJ2-7
CDR3 protein: CARAGPQYF

V gene: TRBV7-2
clone size: few
J gene: TRBJ2-7
CDR3 protein: CASSLVGSGGEQYF